The T cell receptor beta chain under discussion was sequenced for a study of blood T cell repertoires in COVID-19. In the original processing: Estimation of nucleated cell counts was performed using reference gene primer amplification. Assay: immunoSEQ multiplex PCR; the TCRdb copy retains only in-frame clones and omits some. Clonal size and the V and J genes are those of that table, whereas D and trimming came from the DNA. The sample shows 95,000 to 120,000 clones, approximately 83% of them seen only once. The CDR3 is 15 amino acids. V was clipped by 7 bases and J by 5 bases, with 18 bases between them. CDR1 and CDR2 (germline): MDHEN, SYDVKM.

The chain couples TRBV28 to TRBJ1-5; D is perhaps TRBD1 (6 bases). The sequence was obtained from a woman aged 70-85 years with acute or convalescent COVID-19. The source material was peripheral blood. The CDR3 nucleotides are TGTGCCAGCACCCGGCCGAGGGGGGGGGATCAGCCCCAGCATTTT. Translating it yields CASTRPRGGDQPQHF.